Sequencing of this T cell receptor beta chain was carried out in a study of T-cell reconstitution after alpha-beta-depleted transplantation in children (dated by TCRdb to between 2015 and 2016). For the study in its entirety: Using TCR repertoire profiling, the study followed T-cell immune reconstitution in a quantitative way in children after TCRalphabeta/CD19-depleted allogeneic hematopoietic cell transplantation. Study-wide conclusions, independent of this receptor: The high TCRbeta diversity at day 60 in some patients was ascribed to recipient T cells and intrathymic progenitors that had survived conditioning. Over the following months the frequencies of hyperexpanded clones went down, and after one year T-cell counts and TCRbeta diversity were mostly credited to newly produced T cells. Apparently early alphabetaT-cell count recovery about two months after transplant reportedly relied on only several hundred rapidly expanded clones derived from non-depleted graft cells.

Libraries were constructed by PCR. TCRdb names Illumina HiSeq 2500 as the instrument used. Molecular barcoding was employed in the preparation of TCR libraries, with unique molecular identifiers being used to normalize TCRbeta repertoire quantification. TCRdb trimmed public reads at Q25 via fastp, called clones via MiXCR and kept in-frame beta chains. Rows with a matching CDR3 protein are joined into one entry that keeps the most common DNA and genes. A total of roughly 310,000 distinct CDR3 sequences appear in this sample, around 25% of them only once. 10% to 11% of the sample is in the top ten clones. For CDR1 and CDR2, the germline V gene (reference sequence) lists SGHNT and YYREEE. The CDR3, from cysteine to phenylalanine, totals 19 residues. Kept here is only the CDR3 DNA, which spans 57 bases and is read in frame from base 1. The germline V and J ends show losses of 0 bases and 0 bases respectively, and no gene match explains 12 bases of the junction.

Taken with the paper, the label for treatment or condition translates to: allogeneic hematopoietic cell transplantation with graft depleted of TCRalphabeta T cells and CD19 B cells. The transplant recipients were children given TCRalphabeta/CD19-depleted allogeneic hematopoietic cell grafts. This clonotype came up a few times. Its binding antigen is unknown. The sample holds no much larger clone one base away, and base qualities are not on file. Sequences were derived from PBMCs, mostly from graft donor cells, sampled 180 days after TCRalphabeta/CD19-depleted stem cell transplant. Recombination joined TRBV5-4 with TRBJ2-3, with 8 middle bases fitting TRBD2. The TCR was taken from a male patient aged 10 to 17 who had a stem cell transplant for acute lymphoblastic leukemia, so the T cells may come from the graft donor. In nucleotides, the sequence is TGTGCCAGCAGCTTGGCTCCCTACTTACTAGCGGCTAGCACAGATACGCAGTATTTT. This translates into CASSLAPYLLAASTDTQYF. Here the CDR3 is joined to the reference TRBV5-4 and TRBJ2-3 genes, and the full variable domain is: ETGVTQSPTHLIKTRGQQVTLRCSSQSGHNTVSWYQQALGQGPQFIFQYYREEENGRGNFPPRFSGLQFPNYSSELNVNALELDDSALYLCASSLAPYLLAASTDTQYFGPGTRLTVL.